Below, one TCR beta chain is given with its context. What it binds is not known. V was trimmed by 3 bases and J by 2 bases, leaving 20 bases between them. The CDR3 extends over 18 amino acids. The germline CDR1 and CDR2 sequences are SEHNR and FQNEAQ (reference sequence). The sample is drawn from a study of post-analysis software for immune sequencing data. Study conclusions and caveats: Four to six TRBV segments, including TRBV5-6, TRBV5-1 and TRBV20-1, were more frequent in patients than controls.

Tagging with unique molecular identifiers was a feature of the TCR beta cDNA libraries. Researchers reported some 500,000 cDNA molecules coming from approximately 1 to 10 million T cells. TCRdb reprocessed the PCR reads with MiXCR, giving one entry per CDR3 protein. The sample has 750,000 to 950,000 distinct CDR3 sequences, roughly 50% seen once. The origin of this receptor is a girl aged 10 to 17 with multiple sclerosis. The chain uses TRBV7-9 and TRBJ1-5, with D possibly TRBD1 on 6 matching bases. Sequences were obtained from blood. In DNA form, the CDR3 reads TGTGCCAGCAGCTTCTACCACGGACCCAAGGGGGGCAATCAGCCCCAGCATTTT. Encoded protein: CASSFYHGPKGGNQPQHF.